A selection of T cell receptor beta chains follows, all from one sample in a study of spatial heterogeneity in lung cancer. Each CDR3 protein gets one entry after TCRdb re-called the 5' RACE reads with MiXCR. The table lists around 3,000 distinct CDR3 sequences, about 12% of them singletons. The source was lung tumor tissue, collected at surgery. Receptor source: a male donor with early-stage non-small cell lung cancer. CDR3s include the opening cysteine and the closing phenylalanine or tryptophan. D genes are given only for firm matches. Size is stated for part of the rows, as once, few or many counts, or as a class when the clone is expanded.

CDR3aa: CASSFQQGGNTEAFF
CDR3nt: TGCGCCAGCAGCTTCCAACAGGGGGGCAACACTGAAGCTTTCTTT
j_gene: TRBJ1-1
v_gene: TRBV5-1
d_gene: TRBD1
abundance: medium-sized

CDR3aa: CASSSGKTDTQYF
CDR3nt: TGTGCCAGCAGTAGCGGGAAAACAGATACGCAGTATTTT
j_gene: TRBJ2-3
v_gene: TRBV7-2
d_gene: TRBD2
abundance: medium-sized

CDR3aa: CASCRLSTNEKLFF
CDR3nt: TGTGCCAGCTGTAGGTTGTCAACTAATGAAAAACTGTTTTTT
j_gene: TRBJ1-4
v_gene: TRBV6-5
d_gene: -
abundance: medium-sized

CDR3aa: CASSLWGAGELFF
CDR3nt: TGTGCCAGCAGTTTATGGGGGGCCGGGGAGCTGTTTTTT
j_gene: TRBJ2-2
v_gene: TRBV27
d_gene: -
abundance: medium-sized

CDR3aa: CASSLGTSGVGEQFF
CDR3nt: TGTGCCAGCAGCTTAGGGACTAGCGGGGTAGGGGAGCAGTTCTTC
j_gene: TRBJ2-1
v_gene: TRBV11-1
d_gene: TRBD2
abundance: -

CDR3aa: CASSVAGGGWTDTQYF
CDR3nt: TGTGCCAGCAGTGTAGCGGGAGGTGGATGGACAGATACGCAGTATTTT
j_gene: TRBJ2-3
v_gene: TRBV2
d_gene: TRBD2
abundance: medium-sized

CDR3aa: CSAGIGQGYEQYF
CDR3nt: TGCAGTGCTGGTATTGGACAGGGATACGAGCAGTACTTC
j_gene: TRBJ2-7
v_gene: TRBV20-1
d_gene: TRBD1
abundance: medium-sized

CDR3aa: CSARVWSSGGAEAEQFF
CDR3nt: TGCAGTGCTAGAGTTTGGAGTAGCGGGGGGGCCGAGGCTGAGCAGTTCTTC
j_gene: TRBJ2-1
v_gene: TRBV20-1
d_gene: TRBD2
abundance: few

CDR3aa: CATTGLSMWTGELFF
CDR3nt: TGTGCCACTACGGGACTATCGATGTGGACCGGGGAGCTGTTTTTT
j_gene: TRBJ2-2
v_gene: TRBV12-3/TRBV12-4
d_gene: TRBD2
abundance: many

CDR3aa: CASSLAGELFF
CDR3nt: TGTGCCAGCAGCCTAGCCGGGGAGCTGTTTTTT
j_gene: TRBJ2-2
v_gene: TRBV7-9
d_gene: -
abundance: -